This T cell receptor (beta chain) was found in a study of Ad26.COV2.S vaccination and SARS-CoV-2 variants. Using immunoSEQ multiplex PCR, the repertoire was profiled, and TCRdb retains in-frame clones only, with some absent. The table shows 350,000 to 450,000 clones, with roughly 80% occurring only once. V lost 3 bases to trimming and J lost 4 bases, with 19 bases between them. The germline V gene encodes CDR1 LNHDA and CDR2 SQIVND (reference sequence). The CDR3 contains 16 residues. The treatment: around 19 received Ad26.COV2.S at low or high dose, single or two shots; about 5 received placebo; per-sample allocation not given. Specimen acquisition occurred on day 63 following the initial vaccine or placebo injection.

The clonotype was recovered from a person between 18 and 65 years old who received the Ad26.COV2.S COVID-19 vaccine or a placebo. This chain uses TRBV19 with TRBJ2-7; D not resolved. This specimen consisted of peripheral blood, obtained in a trial of Ad26.COV2.S vaccine versus placebo. The CDR3 loop reads CASSMDGQAPSYEQYF. DNA for the CDR3: TGTGCCAGTAGTATGGATGGGCAAGCCCCGTCTTACGAGCAGTACTTC.